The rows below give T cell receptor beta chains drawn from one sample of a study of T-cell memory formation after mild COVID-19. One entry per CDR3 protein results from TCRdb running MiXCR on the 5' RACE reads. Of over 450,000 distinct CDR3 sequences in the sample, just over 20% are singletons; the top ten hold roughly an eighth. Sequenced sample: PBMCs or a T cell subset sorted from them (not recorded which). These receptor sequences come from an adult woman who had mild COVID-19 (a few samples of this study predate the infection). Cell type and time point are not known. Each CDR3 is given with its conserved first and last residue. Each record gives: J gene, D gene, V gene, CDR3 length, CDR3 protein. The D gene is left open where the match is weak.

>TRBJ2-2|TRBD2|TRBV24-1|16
CATSEAGTRKTGELFF
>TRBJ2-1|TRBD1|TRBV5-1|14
CASSWGQGFNEQFF
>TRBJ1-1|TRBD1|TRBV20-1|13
CSAWTGTYTEAFF
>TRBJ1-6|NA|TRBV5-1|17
CASSPLGDPSYNSPLHF
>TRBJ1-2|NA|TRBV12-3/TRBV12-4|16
CASSLRGSQFNYGYTF
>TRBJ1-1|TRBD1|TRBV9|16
CASSPGGAGLNTEAFF
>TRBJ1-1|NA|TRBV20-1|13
CSALQGPNTEAFF
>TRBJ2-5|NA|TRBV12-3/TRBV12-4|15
CASSSHRDPQETQYF
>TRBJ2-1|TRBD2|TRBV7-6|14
CASSSQRGGNEQFF
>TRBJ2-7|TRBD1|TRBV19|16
CASSRAGTGRTYEQYF
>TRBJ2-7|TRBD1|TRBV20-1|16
CSASLQGVGRAGEQYF